A single T cell receptor beta chain is shown here with its context. The CDR3 spans 12 residues. The germline CDR1 and CDR2 sequences are GTSNPN and SVGIG (reference sequence). Germline trimming cut 7 bases from V and 6 bases from J; bases unmatched to any gene: 5. This specimen comes from a study of blood T cell repertoires in COVID-19. Turning to the study itself: T cells, B-cell-depleted T cells, or PBMCs supplied cDNA or gDNA.

In the original analysis: Reference gene primer amplification in the assay estimated nucleated cell counts. The assay was immunoSEQ multiplex PCR, and TCRdb's table has in-frame clones only and misses some. Clone size and the V and J calls come from that table; the DNA yielded D and trimming. The sample lists 150,000 to 200,000 clones, roughly four fifths occurring once. The rearrangement links TRBV30 to TRBJ2-7; 11 positions match TRBD1. The material sequenced was peripheral blood. The TCR was taken from a man between 65 and 79 years old with active or convalescent COVID-19. CDR3 residues: CASGQGVSEQYF. For the CDR3, the DNA is TGTGCCTCGGGACAGGGGGTGAGCGAGCAGTACTTC.